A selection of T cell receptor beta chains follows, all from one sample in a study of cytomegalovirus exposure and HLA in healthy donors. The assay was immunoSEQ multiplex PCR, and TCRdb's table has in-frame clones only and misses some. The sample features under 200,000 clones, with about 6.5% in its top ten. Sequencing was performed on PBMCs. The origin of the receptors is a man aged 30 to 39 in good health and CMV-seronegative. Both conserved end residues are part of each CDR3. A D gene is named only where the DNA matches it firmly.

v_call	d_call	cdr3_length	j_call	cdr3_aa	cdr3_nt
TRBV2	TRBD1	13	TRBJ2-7	CASRGTGSYEQYF	TGTGCCAGCAGAGGGACAGGGTCCTACGAGCAGTACTTC
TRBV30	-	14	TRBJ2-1	CAWLPPGAGNEQFF	TGTGCCTGGTTACCCCCAGGGGCCGGTAATGAGCAGTTCTTC
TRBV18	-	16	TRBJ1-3	CASSPQGPSSGNTIYF	TGTGCCAGCTCACCGCAGGGGCCTAGCTCTGGAAACACCATATATTTT
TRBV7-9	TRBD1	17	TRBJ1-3	CASSTPPAGQGGNTIYF	TGTGCCAGCAGCACACCCCCCGCGGGACAGGGAGGAAACACCATATATTTT
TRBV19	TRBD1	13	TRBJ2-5	CASSQQGRETQYF	TGTGCCAGTAGTCAACAGGGGCGAGAGACCCAGTACTTC
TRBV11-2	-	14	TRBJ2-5	CASSLQGLEETQYF	TGTGCCAGCAGCTTACAGGGACTGGAGGAGACCCAGTACTTC
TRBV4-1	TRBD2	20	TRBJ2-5	CASSQLPLLAGEGGQETQYF	TGCGCCAGCAGCCAACTTCCCTTGCTAGCGGGAGAGGGGGGCCAAGAGACCCAGTACTTC
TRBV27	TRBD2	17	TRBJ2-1	CASSTLPGTSVYNEQFF	TGTGCCAGCAGTACGCTCCCCGGGACTAGCGTATACAATGAGCAGTTCTTC
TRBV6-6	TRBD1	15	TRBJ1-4	CASNQRQGLGEKLFF	TGTGCCAGCAATCAAAGACAGGGGTTGGGTGAAAAACTGTTTTTT
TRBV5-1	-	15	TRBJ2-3	CASHQGHDFTDTQYF	TGCGCCAGCCACCAGGGACACGACTTCACAGATACGCAGTATTTT
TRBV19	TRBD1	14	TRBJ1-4	CASSIGQGGEKLFF	TGTGCCAGTAGTATCGGACAGGGAGGGGAAAAACTGTTTTTT
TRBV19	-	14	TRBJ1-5	CASSITGERQPQHF	TGTGCCAGTAGTATCACGGGGGAGCGTCAGCCCCAGCATTTT
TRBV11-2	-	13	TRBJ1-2	CASSPRGGTSYTF	TGTGCCAGCAGCCCCAGAGGGGGGACTAGCTACACCTTC
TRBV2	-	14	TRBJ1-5	CASRSDTSNQPQHF	TGTGCCAGCAGGAGTGACACGAGCAATCAGCCCCAGCATTTT
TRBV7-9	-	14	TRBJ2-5	CASTLLDKQETQYF	TGTGCCAGCACCCTACTCGACAAGCAAGAGACCCAGTACTTC
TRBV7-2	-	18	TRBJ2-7	CASSLDQGGTTGPDEQYF	TGTGCCAGCAGCTTAGACCAGGGGGGAACTACGGGGCCGGACGAGCAGTACTTC
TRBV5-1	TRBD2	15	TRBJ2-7	CASSLSTSGTYEQYF	TGCGCCAGCAGCCTATCGACTAGCGGGACCTACGAGCAGTACTTC
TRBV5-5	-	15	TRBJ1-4	CASSFDSHPNEKLFF	TGTGCCAGCAGTTTTGACAGCCATCCTAATGAAAAACTGTTTTTT
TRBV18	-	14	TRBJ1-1	CASSPTSVNTEAFF	TGTGCCAGCTCACCAACGAGCGTGAACACTGAAGCTTTCTTT
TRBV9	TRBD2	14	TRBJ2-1	CASSSGGRYNEQFF	TGTGCCAGCAGCTCGGGGGGGCGGTACAATGAGCAGTTCTTC
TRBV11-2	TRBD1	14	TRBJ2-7	CASSLVGTGHEQYF	TGTGCCAGCAGCTTAGTCGGGACAGGGCACGAGCAGTACTTC
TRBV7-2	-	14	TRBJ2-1	CASSRQGLAAEQFF	TGTGCCAGCAGCCGCCAGGGGCTAGCAGCTGAGCAGTTCTTC
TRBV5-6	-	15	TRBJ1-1	CASSLALEGVTEAFF	TGTGCCAGCAGCTTGGCCTTGGAAGGGGTCACTGAAGCTTTCTTT
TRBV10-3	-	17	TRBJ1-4	CAISEFAGGTTNEKLFF	TGTGCCATCAGTGAGTTCGCGGGGGGCACAACTAATGAAAAACTGTTTTTT
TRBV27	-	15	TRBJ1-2	CASKMGHGQNYGYTF	TGTGCCAGCAAGATGGGACATGGTCAGAACTATGGCTACACCTTC
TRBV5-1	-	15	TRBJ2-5	CASRSDLGGGETQYF	TGCGCCAGCAGGTCCGACCTAGGGGGGGGTGAGACCCAGTACTTC
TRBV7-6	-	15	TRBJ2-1	CASSLASSSYNEQFF	TGTGCCAGCAGCTTAGCGAGTAGCTCCTACAATGAGCAGTTCTTC
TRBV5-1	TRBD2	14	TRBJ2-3	CASEAGESTDTQYF	TGCGCCAGCGAGGCGGGGGAGAGCACAGATACGCAGTATTTT
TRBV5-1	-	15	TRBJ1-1	CASSLTGQLNTEAFF	TGCGCCAGCAGCTTGACAGGACAACTTAACACTGAAGCTTTCTTT
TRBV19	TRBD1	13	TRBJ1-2	CASSSTGANGYTF	TGTGCCAGTAGTAGCACAGGGGCAAACGGCTACACCTTC
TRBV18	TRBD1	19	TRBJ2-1	CASSPSGTGVGSSYNEQFF	TGTGCCAGCTCACCGTCCGGGACAGGGGTGGGAAGCTCCTACAATGAGCAGTTCTTC
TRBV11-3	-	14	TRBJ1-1	CASSRLSGNTEAFF	TGTGCCAGCAGCCGCCTCTCAGGGAACACTGAAGCTTTCTTT
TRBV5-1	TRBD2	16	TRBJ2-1	CASSDERGSSYNEQFF	TGCGCCAGCAGTGATGAGCGGGGGAGCTCCTACAATGAGCAGTTCTTC
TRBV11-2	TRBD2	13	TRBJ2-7	CASSLGTTYEQYF	TGTGCCAGCAGCTTGGGGACTACCTACGAGCAGTACTTC
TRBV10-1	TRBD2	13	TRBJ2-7	CASSGGRGYEQYF	TGCGCCAGCAGTGGCGGGAGGGGTTACGAGCAGTACTTC
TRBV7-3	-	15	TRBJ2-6	CASSLEFSGANVLTF	TGTGCCAGCAGCTTAGAGTTCTCTGGGGCCAACGTCCTGACTTTC
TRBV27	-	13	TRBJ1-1	CASSLGGGWGAFF	TGTGCCAGCAGTTTAGGGGGGGGCTGGGGAGCTTTCTTT
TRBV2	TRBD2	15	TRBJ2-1	CASSVRTSGRNEQFF	TGTGCCAGCAGTGTTCGGACTAGCGGGAGGAATGAGCAGTTCTTC
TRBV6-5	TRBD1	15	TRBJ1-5	CASSVDREVTQPQHF	TGTGCCAGCAGTGTTGACAGGGAGGTAACGCAGCCCCAGCATTTT
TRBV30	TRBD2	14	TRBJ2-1	CAWSVRGGWGEQFF	TGTGCCTGGAGTGTACGGGGGGGCTGGGGTGAGCAGTTCTTC
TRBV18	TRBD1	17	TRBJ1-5	CASSPGTGGLSNQPQHF	TGTGCCAGCTCACCCGGGACAGGGGGACTTAGCAATCAGCCCCAGCATTTT
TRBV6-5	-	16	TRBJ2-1	CASSYSDIRGRNEQFF	TGTGCCAGCAGTTACTCGGACATCAGGGGTAGGAATGAGCAGTTCTTC
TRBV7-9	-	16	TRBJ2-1	CASSNTRGAGFNEQFF	TGTGCCAGCAGCAACACCAGGGGGGCTGGGTTCAATGAGCAGTTCTTC
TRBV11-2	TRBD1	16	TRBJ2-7	CASSLPRTGKTYEQYF	TGTGCCAGCAGCTTGCCCCGGACAGGGAAAACCTACGAGCAGTACTTC
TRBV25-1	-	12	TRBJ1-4	CASSIGEEKLFF	TGTGCCAGCAGTATCGGGGAAGAAAAACTGTTTTTT
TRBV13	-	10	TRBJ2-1	CASSTNEQFF	TGTGCCAGCAGCACTAATGAGCAGTTCTTC
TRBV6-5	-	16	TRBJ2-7	CASSYSTRGRSYEQYF	TGTGCCAGCAGTTACTCGACCCGGGGTAGGAGCTACGAGCAGTACTTC